Shown below are 32 T cell receptor beta chains from a single sample sequenced in a study of T cell clusters in autoimmune cytopenias (dated by TCRdb to about 2019). The data were produced on an Illumina MiSeq. TRB rearrangements were amplified by multiplex PCR following a touch-down protocol, with the TRB-A and TRB-B primer pools mixed in one tube. TCRdb reprocessed the reads; each CDR3 protein sequence makes one entry, and DNA is unavailable. The sample's table lists a count of thousands of distinct CDR3 sequences. Jointly, the top ten make up about 4.2% of the sample. TRB amplification used around 250 ng of peripheral blood genomic DNA, tens of thousands of genome equivalents, per sample. These records were also assigned to another study, of T cell repertoires in aging, cancer and after chemotherapy.

Sequences were obtained from peripheral blood. The origin of the receptors is a human donor in good health.

The chain uses TRBV7-2 and TRBJ1-2; there is no DNA to check the TCRdb D call of TRBD1. Germline-derived CDR1 and CDR2 are SGHTA and FQGNSA. This CDR3 spans 15 amino acids. CDR3 amino acids: CASSARPGQGDGYTF. The entire variable domain, with the rest obtained from reference TRBV7-2 and TRBJ1-2, is as follows: GAGVSQSPSNKVTEKGKDVELRCDPISGHTALYWYRQSLGQGLEFLIYFQGNSAPDKSGLPSDRFSAERTGGSVSTLTIQRTQQEDSAVYLCASSARPGQGDGYTFGSGTRLTVV.

The J gene is TRBJ1-1, the V gene TRBV6-1. The CDR3 spans 12 residues. Germline values: CDR1 MNHNS, CDR2 SASEGT. The CDR3 loop reads CASSVRGTEAFF.

This clonotype is labeled medium-sized based on frequency. This chain uses TRBV19 with TRBJ2-3; TCRdb lists TRBD2, though no DNA is available to test this call. The CDR3 runs to 15 residues. The V gene's germline CDR1 is LNHDA and CDR2 SQIVND (reference sequence). This chain's CDR3 is CASSLAGKGGDTQYF.

The J gene is TRBJ2-7, the V gene TRBV6-1; TCRdb's D call, TRBD1, is unchecked because there is no DNA. Germline V gene sequence: CDR1 MNHNS, CDR2 SASEGT. The CDR3 length is 13 residues. CDR3 region: CASSVDRAYEQYF.

By frequency, this clonotype is medium-sized. The chain uses TRBV5-5 and TRBJ2-1; TCRdb indicates TRBD2, and absent DNA this call remains unverified. This CDR3 comprises 15 residues. The germline gives CDR1 SGHKS, CDR2 YYEKEE (reference sequence). The CDR3 loop is CASSLAGGNYNEQFF.

In terms of frequency, this clonotype is medium-sized. The V and J genes are TRBV19 and TRBJ2-1; TCRdb's D call of TRBD1 is untestable without DNA. Per germline, CDR1 LNHDA and CDR2 SQIVND (reference sequence). The CDR3 extends over 15 amino acids. CDR3 residues: CASSIAPGNYNEQFF.

This chain joins TRBV7-9 and TRBJ2-2; the D call of TRBD2 rests on TCRdb alone, since no DNA is present to check it. The CDR3 is made up of 17 amino acids. Germline V gene data show CDR1 as SEHNR and CDR2 as FQNEAQ (reference sequence). The CDR3 sequence is CASSALSGRDYTGELFF. The whole variable domain, filled in from reference TRBV7-9 and TRBJ2-2, reads DTGVSQNPRHKITKRGQNVTFRCDPISEHNRLYWYRQTLGQGPEFLTYFQNEAQLEKSRLLSDRFSAERPKGSFSTLEIQRTEQGDSAMYLCASSALSGRDYTGELFFGEGSRLTVL.

Frequency places this clonotype as medium-sized. V usage is TRBV6-1 and J usage is TRBJ2-1; TCRdb proposes TRBD2, but this gene call is untestable without DNA. Germline lookup yields CDR1 MNHNS and CDR2 SASEGT. This CDR3 comprises 14 residues. Here the CDR3 reads CASSEPRGRDEQFF.

Here the CDR3 reads CASRERGFEAFF. V gene TRBV6-5 combines with J gene TRBJ1-1; TCRdb indicates TRBD1, and absent DNA this call remains unverified. CDR3 size: 12 residues. CDR1 is MNHEY, CDR2 SVGAGI, per germline.

The chain uses TRBV6-4 and TRBJ2-6; TCRdb's D call, TRBD1, is unchecked because there is no DNA. The CDR3 totals 16 residues. Germline assignment: CDR1 MRHNA and CDR2 SNTAGT. This CDR3 reads CASSPLTGAGANVLTF.

This clonotype is identified as medium-sized from frequency. The chain combines TRBV12-3 or TRBV12-4 with TRBJ2-2; the TCRdb D gene call, TRBD2, has no DNA to confirm it. The CDR3 loop spans 15 amino acids. Here the CDR3 reads CASRMGLQNTGELFF.

The chain is built from TRBV12-3 or TRBV12-4 and TRBJ1-1. This CDR3 comprises 13 residues. CDR3 loop: CASSLGTEQVAFF.

This sequence joins TRBV6-5 and TRBJ2-3. This CDR3 spans 14 amino acids. CDR1 MNHEY and CDR2 SVGAGI come from the germline V gene. CDR3 amino acids: CASKRAPSTDTQYF.

Frequency places this clonotype as medium-sized (0.01 to 0.1%). This chain joins TRBV12-3 or TRBV12-4 and TRBJ2-5; TCRdb's D gene call, TRBD1, goes unchecked for lack of DNA. The CDR3 runs 14 residues. The CDR3 is CASSSHRGQETQYF.

Judged by frequency, this clonotype is medium-sized. The chain employs TRBV7-6 and TRBJ2-1; TCRdb gives TRBD2 as the D gene, but with no DNA this cannot be confirmed. Germline CDR1 reads SGHVS; CDR2 reads FNYEAQ. The CDR3 totals 17 residues. Here the CDR3 reads CASSLDQAGPLRDEQFF.

Measured by frequency, this clonotype is medium-sized. The chain combines TRBV27 with TRBJ2-2. Looked up from germline, CDR1 is MNHEY and CDR2 is SMNVEV (reference sequence). The CDR3 totals 14 residues. CDR3 amino acids: CASSPLLATGELFF.

Considering frequency, this clonotype is medium-sized. CDR3 protein: CASSFVLTTDTQYF. This chain joins TRBV12-3 or TRBV12-4 and TRBJ2-3. The CDR3 length is 14 residues.

The CDR3 sequence is CASSPRGGTYGYTF. The chain recombines TRBV5-4 with TRBJ1-2; the TCRdb call, TRBD1, lacks DNA for checking. This CDR3 is 14 amino acids long. In germline, CDR1 is SGHNT, CDR2 YYREEE (reference sequence).

This clonotype is identified as medium-sized (0.01 to 0.1%) from frequency. V usage is TRBV6-5 and J usage is TRBJ1-2; TCRdb lists TRBD1, though no DNA is available to test this call. The CDR3 is made up of 13 amino acids. From germline, CDR1 is MNHEY and CDR2 SVGAGI. The CDR3 loop reads CASSWGVSYGYTF.

This sequence joins TRBV9 and TRBJ1-2. The germline V gene has CDR1 SGDLS and CDR2 YYNGEE. This CDR3 is 15 amino acids long. CDR3 sequence reads: CASSPSIPGPASYTF. The full variable domain, completed using reference TRBV9 and TRBJ1-2, is DSGVTQTPKHLITATGQRVTLRCSPRSGDLSVYWYQQSLDQGLQFLIQYYNGEERAKGNILERFSAQQFPDLHSELNLSSLELGDSALYFCASSPSIPGPASYTFGSGTRLTVV.

The chain uses TRBV5-6 and TRBJ1-2. This CDR3 is built from 17 residues. Germline CDR1 reads SGHDT; CDR2 reads YYEEEE. The CDR3 protein is CASSLESSEHLSYGYTF.

The rearrangement joins TRBV6-1 to TRBJ1-5; TCRdb lists TRBD1, though no DNA is available to test this call. The CDR3 contains 15 residues. CDR1 and CDR2 from the germline V gene are MNHNS and SASEGT. This CDR3 reads CASRENPGSNQPQHF.

The V gene is TRBV19, the J gene TRBJ1-1; TCRdb indicates TRBD1, and absent DNA this call remains unverified. Germline V gene data show CDR1 as LNHDA and CDR2 as SQIVND (reference sequence). This CDR3 region has 13 residues. CDR3 amino acids: CASTLDRGSEAFF.

The chain has TRBV5-6 and TRBJ2-3. This CDR3 region has 13 residues. Germline CDR1 reads SGHDT; CDR2 reads YYEEEE. CDR3 protein: CASSLGATDTQYF.

The rearrangement uses TRBV6-2 or TRBV6-3 and TRBJ1-1; TCRdb picks TRBD1, but there is no DNA to check that call. The germline CDR1 and CDR2 sequences are MNHEY and SVGEGT. This CDR3 region has 15 residues. This chain's CDR3 is CASSYRGRVNTEAFF.

This clonotype is labeled medium-sized based on frequency. V and J are TRBV6-5 and TRBJ2-1. This CDR3 comprises 11 residues. Per the germline V gene, CDR1 is MNHEY and CDR2 is SVGAGI. The CDR3 region is CASTQDSEQFF.

The chain carries TRBV19 and TRBJ1-6. CDR1 and CDR2 (germline): LNHDA, SQIVND (reference sequence). The CDR3 is 16 residues long. Here the CDR3 reads CASNLDRSSYNSPLHF.

This clonotype ranks as medium-sized in terms of frequency. CDR3 region: CASSIFSGETGFNEQFF. V usage is TRBV19 and J usage is TRBJ2-1; TCRdb selects TRBD2, and the lack of DNA leaves this call unchecked. CDR1 is LNHDA, CDR2 SQIVND, per germline (reference sequence). The CDR3 sequence is 17 residues long.

The genes are TRBV6-1 and TRBJ1-6. Germline V gene sequence: CDR1 MNHNS, CDR2 SASEGT. The CDR3 extends over 15 amino acids. The CDR3: CASSDLRRPNSPLHF.

This clonotype is classed as medium-sized by frequency. The chain employs TRBV5-6 and TRBJ1-2; there is no DNA to check the TCRdb D call of TRBD1. Looked up from germline, CDR1 is SGHDT and CDR2 is YYEEEE. This CDR3 is built from 16 residues. The CDR3 loop is CASSLRTGQGAYGYTF. Full variable domain (remainder filled in from reference TRBV5-6 and TRBJ1-2): DAGVTQSPTHLIKTRGQQVTLRCSPKSGHDTVSWYQQALGQGPQFIFQYYEEEERQRGNFPDRFSGHQFPNYSSELNVNALLLGDSALYLCASSLRTGQGAYGYTFGSGTRLTVV.

By frequency, this clonotype registers medium-sized. The rearrangement uses TRBV30 and TRBJ1-3. Germline CDR1 GTSNPN, CDR2 SVGIG (reference sequence). The CDR3 consists of 15 residues. This chain's CDR3 is CAWSVRGYHGNTIYF.

The chain couples TRBV18 to TRBJ2-7; lacking DNA, the TRBD1 call made by TCRdb goes unchecked. In germline, CDR1 is KGHSH, CDR2 LQKENI. CDR3 size: 16 residues. The CDR3 here is CASSRNTGTGGYEQYF.